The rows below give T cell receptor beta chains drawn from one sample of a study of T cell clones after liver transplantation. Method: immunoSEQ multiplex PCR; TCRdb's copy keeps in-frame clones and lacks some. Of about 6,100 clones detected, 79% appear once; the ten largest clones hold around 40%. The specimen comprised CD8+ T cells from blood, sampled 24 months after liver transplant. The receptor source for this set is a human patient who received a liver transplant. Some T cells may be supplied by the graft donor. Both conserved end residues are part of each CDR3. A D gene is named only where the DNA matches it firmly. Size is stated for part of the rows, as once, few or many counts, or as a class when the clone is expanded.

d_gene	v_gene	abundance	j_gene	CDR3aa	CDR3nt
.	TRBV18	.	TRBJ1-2	CASSPPTESYGYTF	TGTGCCAGCTCACCGCCGACAGAGTCTTATGGCTACACCTTC
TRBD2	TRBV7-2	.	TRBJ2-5	CASCDSLGGQETQYF	TGTGCCAGCTGCGATTCTCTGGGGGGGCAAGAGACCCAGTACTTC
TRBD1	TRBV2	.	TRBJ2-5	CASSEAQGQGFGETQYF	TGTGCCAGCAGTGAAGCACAGGGACAGGGTTTCGGGGAGACCCAGTACTTC
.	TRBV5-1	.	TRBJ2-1	CASSLVGDGVDEQFF	TGCGCCAGCAGCTTGGTAGGAGATGGGGTCGATGAGCAGTTCTTC
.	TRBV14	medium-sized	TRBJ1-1	CASSQESEPPTGDTEAFF	TGTGCCAGCAGCCAAGAATCGGAGCCACCTACGGGCGACACTGAAGCTTTCTTT
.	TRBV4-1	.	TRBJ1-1	CASSHREMGHTEAFF	TGCGCCAGCAGCCATCGGGAGATGGGGCACACTGAAGCTTTCTTT
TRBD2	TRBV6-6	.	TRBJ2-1	CASALAGTNEQFF	TGTGCCAGCGCACTAGCGGGAACCAATGAGCAGTTCTTC
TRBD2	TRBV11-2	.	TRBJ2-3	CASILAGVTDTQYF	TGTGCCAGCATCCTAGCGGGAGTAACAGATACGCAGTATTTT
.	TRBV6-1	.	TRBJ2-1	CASSELDEQFF	TGTGCCAGCAGTGAACTGGATGAGCAGTTCTTC
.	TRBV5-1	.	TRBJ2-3	CASSRRASLLTDTQYF	TGCGCCAGCAGCCGGAGGGCTAGCTTACTCACAGATACGCAGTATTTT
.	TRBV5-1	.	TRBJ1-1	CASRITTARAEAFF	TGCGCCAGCAGAATAACGACAGCGAGAGCTGAAGCTTTCTTT
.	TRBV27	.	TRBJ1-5	CASSYFGANQPQHF	TGTGCCAGCAGCTACTTTGGGGCTAATCAGCCCCAGCATTTT
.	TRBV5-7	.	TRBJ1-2	CASSLGVPLNYGYTF	TGTGCCAGCAGCTTGGGGGTCCCACTTAACTATGGCTACACCTTC
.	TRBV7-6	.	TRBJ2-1	CASTKGISYNEQFF	TGTGCCAGCACCAAGGGTATTTCCTACAATGAGCAGTTCTTC
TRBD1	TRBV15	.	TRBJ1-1	CATSRDRTGVGSEAFF	TGTGCCACCAGCAGAGATCGAACAGGGGTTGGGAGTGAAGCTTTCTTT
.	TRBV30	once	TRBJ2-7	CAWEDMVTIGSLGSSYEQYF	TGTGCCTGGGAAGACATGGTGACTATCGGGAGCCTAGGAAGCTCCTACGAGCAGTACTTC
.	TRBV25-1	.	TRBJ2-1	CASSDPSSGLSYNEQFF	TGTGCCAGCAGTGACCCTTCGTCCGGGCTCTCCTACAATGAGCAGTTCTTC
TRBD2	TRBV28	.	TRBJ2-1	CASSLWGSGREDEQFF	TGTGCCAGCAGTTTATGGGGTAGCGGGAGAGAGGATGAGCAGTTCTTC